Presented here are 14 T cell receptor beta chains from one specimen sequenced in a study of molecular identifiers for immune sequencing clone quantification. TCRdb itself ran the PCR reads through MiXCR, one entry per CDR3 protein. The table records around 480,000 distinct CDR3 sequences, around 23% of them present only once. Input material: naive CD8+ T cells from blood, with Jurkat cell RNA spiked in. Specified subset: FACS-sorted CD8+CD4-CCR7+CD45RA+ naive T cells. These receptor sequences come from a human donor in good health. Some libraries in this study had Jurkat cell RNA spiked in.

This clonotype has only a few counts. The rearrangement links TRBV14 to TRBJ2-7; D remains ambiguous. The CDR3 sequence is 13 residues long. The V and J ends lost 1 base and 3 bases respectively, with 7 bases between them. The germline V gene has CDR1 SGHDN and CDR2 FVKESK. CDR3 nucleotides: TGTGCCAGCAGCCAAGGGTATTTCTACGAGCAGTACTTC. Encoded protein: CASSQGYFYEQYF. Complete variable domain (other parts from reference TRBV14 and TRBJ2-7): EAGVTQFPSHSVIEKGQTVTLRCDPISGHDNLYWYRRVMGKEIKFLLHFVKESKQDESGMPNNRFLAERTGGTYSTLKVQPAELEDSGVYFCASSQGYFYEQYFGPGTRLTVT.

At least ten counts were recorded for this clonotype. The chain is built from TRBV12-3 or TRBV12-4 and TRBJ1-1; perhaps TRBD1 as D (5 bases). V lost 7 bases and J lost 6, with 15 bases in between. This CDR3 comprises 13 residues. CDR3 residues: CASTVGGSAEAFF. The CDR3 nucleotides read TGTGCCAGCACCGTCGGGGGAAGTGCTGAAGCTTTCTTT.

DNA of the CDR3: TGTGCCAGCAGCTTAGCGAATCGGGGGGCTGAAGCTTTCTTT. This translates into CASSLANRGAEAFF. The rearrangement uses TRBV7-9 and TRBJ1-1; perhaps TRBD1 as D (5 bases). The CDR3 extends over 14 amino acids. V lost 0 bases, J lost 6 bases, and 11 bases lay in between. The V gene's germline CDR1 is SEHNR and CDR2 FQNEAQ (reference sequence).

This clonotype was seen repeatedly, ten times or more. V usage is TRBV5-1 and J usage is TRBJ2-7, with 10 positions matching TRBD1. The CDR3 sequence is 17 residues long. CDR1 and CDR2 from the germline V gene are SGHRS and YFSETQ. Unmatched junction bases numbered 10, after V lost 3 bases and J lost 1 base. The CDR3 bases are TGCGCCAGCAGCTCTCCGTTCTCGGGACAGGGGTCCTACGAGCAGTACTTC. It translates to CASSSPFSGQGSYEQYF.

This clonotype was seen more than once but under ten times. This chain uses TRBV12-3 or TRBV12-4 with TRBJ1-1, with a possible D match to TRBD1 (5 bases). The CDR3 spans 13 residues. V was shortened by 6 bases and J by 1 base, with 9 bases between the two germline ends. The CDR3 region is CASRWTSNTEAFF. The DNA of the CDR3 is TGTGCCAGCAGATGGACATCGAACACTGAAGCTTTCTTT.

Ten or more counts support this clonotype. J is TRBJ2-3 and V is TRBV7-9; TRBD2 matches 8 bases. Germline V gene lookup returns CDR1 SEHNR and CDR2 FQNEAQ (reference sequence). With V trimmed by 3 bases and J by 1 base, 12 bases remained unmatched. CDR3 length: 18 residues. The CDR3 coding sequence is TGTGCCAGCAGCTTCCTACCGGGACTAGGATCGGGCACAGATACGCAGTATTTT. It is translated as CASSFLPGLGSGTDTQYF.

For this clonotype: Being one base from a much bigger clone, this may be a read error. J is TRBJ2-3 and V is TRBV27, with unresolved D. The CDR3 spans 15 residues. The germline V gene has CDR1 MNHEY and CDR2 SMNVEV (reference sequence). CDR3 region: CPSTLSGPSTDTQYF. In DNA form, the CDR3 reads TGTCCCAGCACCTTATCTGGGCCTAGCACAGATACGCAGTATTTT.

The gene calls are TRBV7-2 and TRBJ2-5; weak D call: TRBD1 (6 bases). Trimming stripped 4 bases from V and 4 bases from J, with 13 bases between. There are 14 residues in the CDR3. The germline V gene has CDR1 SGHTA and CDR2 FQGNSA. CDR3 in DNA: TGTGCCAGCAGCTCGAGCAGGGGTTTAGAGACCCAGTACTTC. It codes for CASSSSRGLETQYF.

The rearrangement uses TRBV30 and TRBJ1-4; 8 positions agree with TRBD1. V shed 5 bases, J shed 7 bases, and the junction held 6 bases outside the gene matches. This CDR3 region has 13 residues. The germline V gene encodes CDR1 GTSNPN and CDR2 SVGIG (reference sequence). The CDR3 region is CAWETGDGEKLFF. The CDR3, as DNA: TGTGCCTGGGAGACAGGGGACGGTGAAAAACTGTTTTTT.

This chain links TRBV21-1 with TRBJ1-2; the table's D call TRBD1 went unverified against the DNA. TRBV21-1 represents a pseudogene. CDR3 length: 15 residues. In DNA, the CDR3 is TGTGCCAGCAGCAAAGCGCTGGGGACAGACTATGGCTACACCTTC. It encodes CASSKALGTDYGYTF.

This clonotype was recorded a few times. CDR3 DNA: TGTGCCAGCAGCTCAACCCCGGACAGGAGCGCATATGGCTACACCTTC. This sequence encodes CASSSTPDRSAYGYTF. V is TRBV7-6 and J is TRBJ1-2; TRBD1 aligns across 7 bases. Per germline, CDR1 SGHVS and CDR2 FNYEAQ. The CDR3 is 16 residues long. Trimming at V came to 4 bases and at J to 5 bases, leaving 13 bases not matched to a gene.

This clonotype was seen more than once but under ten times. This chain joins TRBV2 and TRBJ2-3; 8 bases line up with TRBD1. The germline V gene has CDR1 SNHLY and CDR2 FYNNEI. The CDR3 is 17 amino acids. V lost 3 bases and J lost 1; bases outside the gene matches: 9. As DNA, the CDR3 is TGTGCCAGCAGTGATGCAGGGGGCGTGAGTGGCACAGATACGCAGTATTTT. Protein product: CASSDAGGVSGTDTQYF.

This clonotype was seen a few times. The chain carries TRBV5-1 and TRBJ2-7; the D gene is possibly TRBD2 (5 bases). Trimming pared 4 bases from V and 2 bases from J, leaving 13 bases between. This CDR3 spans 14 amino acids. Germline-derived CDR1 and CDR2 are SGHRS and YFSETQ. The CDR3 region has the DNA TGCGCCAGCAGCGCACTAGACACAGCCTACGAGCAGTACTTC. This sequence encodes CASSALDTAYEQYF.

This clonotype was seen ten or more times. V and J are TRBV20-1 and TRBJ2-2; 8 nucleotides line up with TRBD1. Germline-derived CDR1 and CDR2 are DFQATT and SNEGSKA (reference sequence). With V trimmed by 5 bases and J by 1 base, 3 bases remained unmatched. The CDR3 extends over 14 amino acids. The CDR3 protein is CSARQGMNTGELFF. In nucleotides, the CDR3 is TGCAGTGCTCGACAGGGGATGAACACCGGGGAGCTGTTTTTT.